This is a list of T cell receptor beta chains from one sample in a study of graft-versus-host responses after intestinal transplantation. The table came from immunoSEQ multiplex PCR; TCRdb's copy has only in-frame clones and leaves some out. The sample holds around 110,000 clones; approximately 94% are singletons and the top ten take 0.2% to 0.25%. For these receptors, no antigen is known. Sequences were derived from unstimulated CD4+ T cells sorted from spleen or lymph node cells, sampled before transplant. The receptors stem from a human donor who was the organ donor for an intestinal transplant. The CDR3 runs from the conserved cysteine through the conserved F or W. The D gene is left open where the match is weak. Clone size is not always given. Where it is, it says once, few, many or a class for expanded clones.

DNA: TGTGCCATCAGTGACAGGGGGGAAGGTGAGCAGTTCTTC; CDR3: CAISDRGEGEQFF; J: TRBJ2-1; length: 13; V: TRBV10-3; D: .; size: .
DNA: TGTGCCAGCAGCTTGGTAAAGGGAACCGGGGAGCTGTTTTTT; CDR3: CASSLVKGTGELFF; J: TRBJ2-2; length: 14; V: TRBV5-5; D: .; size: .
DNA: TGTGCCAGCAGCCATGCCCGGGCGAACACTGAAGCTTTCTTT; CDR3: CASSHARANTEAFF; J: TRBJ1-1; length: 14; V: TRBV6-5; D: .; size: .
DNA: TGTGCCAGCAGCTTGGGAGGAATGACTGAAGCTTTCTTT; CDR3: CASSLGGMTEAFF; J: TRBJ1-1; length: 13; V: TRBV5-5; D: .; size: .
DNA: TGCGCCAGCGGGTACAGGGTGAACACTGAAGCTTTCTTT; CDR3: CASGYRVNTEAFF; J: TRBJ1-1; length: 13; V: TRBV5-1; D: .; size: .
DNA: TGCAGTGCTAGTAGGGGGCTTGAGCAGTACTTC; CDR3: CSASRGLEQYF; J: TRBJ2-7; length: 11; V: TRBV20-1; D: TRBD1; size: .
DNA: TGTGCCAGCAGTTCTAGCGTCCACGAGCAGTACTTC; CDR3: CASSSSVHEQYF; J: TRBJ2-7; length: 12; V: TRBV28; D: .; size: .
DNA: TGTGCCAGCATCCGTGCTCCGGGACCGGGACAGGCCACTAACTATGGCTACACCTTC; CDR3: CASIRAPGPGQATNYGYTF; J: TRBJ1-2; length: 19; V: TRBV21-1; D: .; size: .
DNA: TGTGCCAGCAGTGAAGGCCCGGGACAGCCCAACACTGAAGCTTTCTTT; CDR3: CASSEGPGQPNTEAFF; J: TRBJ1-1; length: 16; V: TRBV6-1; D: TRBD1; size: .
DNA: TGTGCCAGCAGTTTTTCCAGTGGAAACACCATATATTTT; CDR3: CASSFSSGNTIYF; J: TRBJ1-3; length: 13; V: TRBV28; D: .; size: .
DNA: TGTGCCAGCAGCCCGTCTACGAGCTCCTACAATGAGCAGTTCTTC; CDR3: CASSPSTSSYNEQFF; J: TRBJ2-1; length: 15; V: TRBV11-3; D: .; size: .
DNA: TGTGCCAGCAGTTTCCGACAGGGGCGGGAGACCCAGTACTTC; CDR3: CASSFRQGRETQYF; J: TRBJ2-5; length: 14; V: TRBV27; D: TRBD1; size: once
DNA: TGTGCCAGCAGTGAAAAGGGTGAGACCAGGGAGTATTTT; CDR3: CASSEKGETREYF; J: TRBJ1-5; length: 13; V: TRBV2; D: .; size: few
DNA: TGTGCCAGCAGCGTAGGCGACAGGGATAATGAAAAACTGTTTTTT; CDR3: CASSVGDRDNEKLFF; J: TRBJ1-4; length: 15; V: TRBV9; D: TRBD1; size: once
DNA: TGCAGTGCTAGAGGATCAGGGAAAGCTTTCTTT; CDR3: CSARGSGKAFF; J: TRBJ1-1; length: 11; V: TRBV20-1; D: .; size: .
DNA: TGTGCCAGCAGCGCGTCAGCGGCGGAGACCCAGTACTTC; CDR3: CASSASAAETQYF; J: TRBJ2-5; length: 13; V: TRBV13; D: .; size: .
DNA: TGTGCCAGCAGTGAAGTACCGGGTTCCTACGAGCAGTACTTC; CDR3: CASSEVPGSYEQYF; J: TRBJ2-7; length: 14; V: TRBV6-1; D: .; size: .
DNA: TGTGCCAGTAGTATGGGGCGAGACTATGGCTACACCTTC; CDR3: CASSMGRDYGYTF; J: TRBJ1-2; length: 13; V: TRBV19; D: .; size: .
DNA: TGCAGCGTTGAGGCGGGAGTCAGTGAGCAGTTCTTC; CDR3: CSVEAGVSEQFF; J: TRBJ2-1; length: 12; V: TRBV29-1; D: TRBD2; size: .
DNA: TGTGCCAGCAGCCTAAGCGGGGTGAATGAGCAGTTCTTC; CDR3: CASSLSGVNEQFF; J: TRBJ2-1; length: 13; V: TRBV9; D: TRBD2; size: .
DNA: TGCGCCAGCAGCCAAGATAGGAGCATGGATCGAGAGCAGTTCTTC; CDR3: CASSQDRSMDREQFF; J: TRBJ2-1; length: 15; V: TRBV4-1; D: .; size: .
DNA: TGTGCCAGCAGCTTGACTAGCGGCACAGATACGCAGTATTTT; CDR3: CASSLTSGTDTQYF; J: TRBJ2-3; length: 14; V: TRBV5-5; D: TRBD2; size: .
DNA: TGTGCCAGCAGCTCCTGGACTAGCGGAGAGCAGTTCTTC; CDR3: CASSSWTSGEQFF; J: TRBJ2-1; length: 13; V: TRBV11-3; D: TRBD2; size: .
DNA: TGTGCCAGCAGCTTAAACAGGGAGCGAGGGTTCATGAACACTGAAGCTTTCTTT; CDR3: CASSLNRERGFMNTEAFF; J: TRBJ1-1; length: 18; V: TRBV7-6; D: .; size: .
DNA: TGCGCCAGCAGCTCGCAGGGGAACACTGAAGCTTTCTTT; CDR3: CASSSQGNTEAFF; J: TRBJ1-1; length: 13; V: TRBV7-2; D: .; size: .
DNA: TGTGCCAGCAGCCAGGGTACAGGGAGGGCGACCGGGGAGCTGTTTTTT; CDR3: CASSQGTGRATGELFF; J: TRBJ2-2; length: 16; V: TRBV4-2; D: .; size: .
DNA: TGTGCCAGCAGTGACTCTCTGTGGTTAGGGACAGGGGAAGCTGGGGCCAACGTCCTGACTTTC; CDR3: CASSDSLWLGTGEAGANVLTF; J: TRBJ2-6; length: 21; V: TRBV6-4; D: TRBD1; size: .
DNA: TGTGCCAGCAGCGTCGGTTTCTACGAGCAGTACTTC; CDR3: CASSVGFYEQYF; J: TRBJ2-7; length: 12; V: TRBV5-5; D: .; size: .
DNA: TGCGGAGTTGACAACCAAGAGACCCAGTACTTC; CDR3: CGVDNQETQYF; J: TRBJ2-5; length: 11; V: TRBV20-1; D: .; size: .
DNA: TGTGCCAGCAGCGTAGCAGGGGCCTTCTCTGGGGCCAACGTCCTGACTTTC; CDR3: CASSVAGAFSGANVLTF; J: TRBJ2-6; length: 17; V: TRBV9; D: .; size: .
DNA: TGTGCCTGGAGTGTAGAACGGGAGGAGTTCTTC; CDR3: CAWSVEREEFF; J: TRBJ2-1; length: 11; V: TRBV30; D: TRBD2; size: .
DNA: TGTGCCAGCAGCTTGTCAGGGAACACTGAAGCTTTCTTT; CDR3: CASSLSGNTEAFF; J: TRBJ1-1; length: 13; V: TRBV7-9; D: .; size: .
DNA: TGTGCCAGCAGCGAGGGGCTGATGGGCCAGGCTAGCACAGATACGCAGTATTTT; CDR3: CASSEGLMGQASTDTQYF; J: TRBJ2-3; length: 18; V: TRBV9; D: .; size: .
DNA: TGTGCCAGCAGGGTCCTGGGACTAGCGGGCACAGATACGCAGTATTTT; CDR3: CASRVLGLAGTDTQYF; J: TRBJ2-3; length: 16; V: TRBV2; D: TRBD2; size: .
DNA: TGTGCCAGCAGCCCTATCCTAGCGGGAGTGTCAGATACGCAGTATTTT; CDR3: CASSPILAGVSDTQYF; J: TRBJ2-3; length: 16; V: TRBV9; D: TRBD2; size: .
DNA: TGTGCCACCAGTTGGGGGGTGGGTGGCTACACCTTC; CDR3: CATSWGVGGYTF; J: TRBJ1-2; length: 12; V: TRBV15; D: .; size: .
DNA: TGTGCCAGCAGAACAGTCATGAACACTGAAGCTTTCTTT; CDR3: CASRTVMNTEAFF; J: TRBJ1-1; length: 13; V: TRBV6-1; D: .; size: .
DNA: TGTGCCAGCAGGGGACGGGAGGGGAACCGCACAGATACGCAGTATTTT; CDR3: CASRGREGNRTDTQYF; J: TRBJ2-3; length: 16; V: TRBV21-1; D: .; size: .
DNA: TGTGCCAGCAGCCCACTGGCGGGAAACACCGGGGAGCTGTTTTTT; CDR3: CASSPLAGNTGELFF; J: TRBJ2-2; length: 15; V: TRBV9; D: .; size: .
DNA: TGTGCCAGCAGCTTTGTCAGGGATATAGCCAAAAACATTCAGTACTTC; CDR3: CASSFVRDIAKNIQYF; J: TRBJ2-4; length: 16; V: TRBV5-6; D: .; size: few
DNA: TGTGCCAGCAGTGAACGCTCAGATACGCAGTATTTT; CDR3: CASSERSDTQYF; J: TRBJ2-3; length: 12; V: TRBV2; D: .; size: .
DNA: TGTGCCAGCAAACCTGGGACAGCCTACGAGCAGTACTTC; CDR3: CASKPGTAYEQYF; J: TRBJ2-7; length: 13; V: TRBV6-5; D: TRBD1; size: once
DNA: TGTGCCAGCAGCCTCCTCAGGGGAGGGACCGAGCAGTACTTC; CDR3: CASSLLRGGTEQYF; J: TRBJ2-7; length: 14; V: TRBV7-6; D: .; size: .
DNA: TGCGCCAGCAGCCATCCAGGGGGCGCAAAGAACACCGGGGAGCTGTTTTTT; CDR3: CASSHPGGAKNTGELFF; J: TRBJ2-2; length: 17; V: TRBV4-1; D: TRBD1; size: .
DNA: TGTGCCAGCAGCTTAGATCGCACAGCCTCCGGCGGGGAGCTGTTTTTT; CDR3: CASSLDRTASGGELFF; J: TRBJ2-2; length: 16; V: TRBV11-2; D: .; size: .
DNA: TGCGCCAGCAGCCATCCGGGACAGGGGGCCGGGGAGCTGTTTTTT; CDR3: CASSHPGQGAGELFF; J: TRBJ2-2; length: 15; V: TRBV4-1; D: TRBD1; size: .
DNA: TGCGCCAGCAGCCTGGAACTAGCGGGAGGTCGAGAGACCCAGTACTTC; CDR3: CASSLELAGGRETQYF; J: TRBJ2-5; length: 16; V: TRBV5-1; D: TRBD2; size: .
DNA: TGTGCCAGCAGTTTATTGTCAGGGGGCTACACCTTC; CDR3: CASSLLSGGYTF; J: TRBJ1-2; length: 12; V: TRBV28; D: .; size: .